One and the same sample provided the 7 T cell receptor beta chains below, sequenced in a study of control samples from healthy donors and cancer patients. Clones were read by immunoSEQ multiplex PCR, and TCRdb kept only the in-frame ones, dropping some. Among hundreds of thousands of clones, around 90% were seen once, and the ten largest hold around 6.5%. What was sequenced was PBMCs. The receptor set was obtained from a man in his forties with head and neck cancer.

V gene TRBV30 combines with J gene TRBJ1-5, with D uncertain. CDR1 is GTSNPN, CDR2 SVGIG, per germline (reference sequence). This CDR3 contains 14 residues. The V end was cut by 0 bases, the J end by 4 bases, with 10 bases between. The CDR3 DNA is TGTGCCTGGAGTGTCACCCAGGTAAATCAGCCCCAGCATTTT. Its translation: CAWSVTQVNQPQHF.

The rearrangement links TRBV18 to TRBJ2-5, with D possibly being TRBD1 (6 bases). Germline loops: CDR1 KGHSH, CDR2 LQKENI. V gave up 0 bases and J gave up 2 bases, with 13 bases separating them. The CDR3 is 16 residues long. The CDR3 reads CASSPPSGAKQETQYF. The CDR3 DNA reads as TGTGCCAGCTCACCACCTTCAGGGGCAAAGCAAGAGACCCAGTACTTC. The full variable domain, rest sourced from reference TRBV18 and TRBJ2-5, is NAGVMQNPRHLVRRRGQEARLRCSPMKGHSHVYWYRQLPEEGLKFMVYLQKENIIDESGMPKERFSAEFPKEGPSILRIQQVVRGDSAAYFCASSPPSGAKQETQYFGPGTRLLVL.

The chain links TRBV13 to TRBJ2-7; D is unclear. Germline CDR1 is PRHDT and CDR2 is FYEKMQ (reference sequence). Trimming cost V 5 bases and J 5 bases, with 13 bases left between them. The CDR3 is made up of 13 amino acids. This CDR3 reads CASSQTQRDEQYF. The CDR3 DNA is TGTGCCAGCAGCCAGACCCAACGGGACGAGCAGTACTTC.

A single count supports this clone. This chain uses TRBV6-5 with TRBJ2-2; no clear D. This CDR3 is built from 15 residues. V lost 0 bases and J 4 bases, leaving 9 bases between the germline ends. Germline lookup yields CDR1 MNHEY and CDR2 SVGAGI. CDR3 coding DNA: TGTGCCAGCAGTTACTCGATCAGGAGCACCGGGGAGCTGTTTTTT. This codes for CASSYSIRSTGELFF.

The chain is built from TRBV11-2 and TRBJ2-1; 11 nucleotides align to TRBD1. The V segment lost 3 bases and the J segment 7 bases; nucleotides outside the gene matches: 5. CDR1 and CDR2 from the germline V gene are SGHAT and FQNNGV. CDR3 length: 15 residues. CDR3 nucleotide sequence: TGTGCCAGCAGCTTGGACAGGGGGCGCAGGAATGAGCAGTTCTTC. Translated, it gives CASSLDRGRRNEQFF.

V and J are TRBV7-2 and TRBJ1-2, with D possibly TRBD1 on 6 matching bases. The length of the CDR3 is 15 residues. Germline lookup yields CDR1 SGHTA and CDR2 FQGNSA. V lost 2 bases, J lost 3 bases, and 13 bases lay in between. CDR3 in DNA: TGTGCCAGCAGCTTATTTTCGGGGGCGGACTATGGCTACACCTTC. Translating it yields CASSLFSGADYGYTF.

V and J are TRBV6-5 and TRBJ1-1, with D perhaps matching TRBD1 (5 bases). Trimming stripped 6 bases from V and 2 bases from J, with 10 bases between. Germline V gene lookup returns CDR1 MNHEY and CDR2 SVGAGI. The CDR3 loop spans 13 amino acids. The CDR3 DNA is TGTGCCAGCAGGGCAGGGATTAACACTGAAGCTTTCTTT. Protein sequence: CASRAGINTEAFF.